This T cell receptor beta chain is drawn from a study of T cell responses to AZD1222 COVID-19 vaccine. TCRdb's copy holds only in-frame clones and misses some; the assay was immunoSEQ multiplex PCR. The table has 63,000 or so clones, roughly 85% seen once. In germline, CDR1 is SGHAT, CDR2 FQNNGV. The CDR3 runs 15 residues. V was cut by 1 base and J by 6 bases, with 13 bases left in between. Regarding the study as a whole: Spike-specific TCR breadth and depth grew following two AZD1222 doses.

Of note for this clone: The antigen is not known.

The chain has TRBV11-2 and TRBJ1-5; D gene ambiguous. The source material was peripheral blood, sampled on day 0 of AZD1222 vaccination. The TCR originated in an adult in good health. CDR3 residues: CASSLVGTLGQPQHF. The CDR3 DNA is TGTGCCAGCAGCTTAGTGGGCACCCTGGGTCAGCCCCAGCATTTT.